A single sample gave rise to the 13 T cell receptor beta chains below, sequenced in a study of cytomegalovirus exposure and HLA in healthy donors. The method was immunoSEQ multiplex PCR; TCRdb's version includes in-frame clones alone and lacks a portion of them. The data hold some 250,000 clones, with 90% observed a single time. Sequenced material: PBMCs. The source is a woman in her late teens or twenties in good health and CMV-seronegative.

This clone was picked up one time. CDR3 sequence: CASSSTGYSYEQYV. The CDR3 bases are TGTGCCAGCAGCTCAACAGGGTATTCCTACGAGCAGTACGTC. V usage is TRBV7-2 and J usage is TRBJ2-7; weak D call: TRBD1 (6 bases). The CDR3 is 14 amino acids. The V and J ends lost 4 bases and 1 base respectively, with 11 bases between them. The germline V gene has CDR1 SGHTA and CDR2 FQGNSA.

This clone was observed a few times. The V and J genes are TRBV7-9 and TRBJ2-7, with TRBD1 matching 7 bases. V trimming: 2 bases; J trimming: 3 bases; junction bases outside the gene matches: 10. CDR1 is SEHNR and CDR2 is FQNEAQ in the germline V gene (reference sequence). This CDR3 contains 16 residues. In nucleotides, the CDR3 is TGTGCCAGCAGCTTATTTCGGGACAGTATCAACTACGAGCAGTACGTC. Protein sequence: CASSLFRDSINYEQYV.

This clone was observed a handful of times. The gene calls are TRBV19 and TRBJ1-2; 9 positions match TRBD1. Germline CDR1 reads LNHDA; CDR2 reads SQIVND (reference sequence). The V and J ends lost 4 bases and 8 bases, in that order; junction bases with no gene match: 5. The CDR3 extends over 13 amino acids. CDR3 in DNA: TGTGCCAGTAGTACGGGACAGGGACCCGGCTACACCTTC. Its translation is CASSTGQGPGYTF.

This clone was recorded only once. The rearrangement uses TRBV5-4 and TRBJ2-7; TRBD1 matches at 7 bases. The junction had 3 bases not matched to a gene; V was cut back by 0 bases and J by 0 bases. Germline CDR1 reads SGHNT; CDR2 reads YYREEE (reference sequence). The CDR3 is 15 residues long. For the CDR3, the DNA is TGTGCCAGCAGCTTGGATTGGGACAGCTCCTACGAGCAGTACTTC. Amino acids: CASSLDWDSSYEQYF.

The gene calls are TRBV25-1 and TRBJ1-4, with 12 nucleotides matching TRBD1. In germline, CDR1 is MGHDK, CDR2 SYGVNS. Trimming removed 1 base from V and 7 bases from J; junction bases left unmatched: 4. The CDR3 loop spans 16 amino acids. The CDR3 here is CASSEFGDRGREKLFF. The CDR3 nucleotides are TGTGCCAGCAGTGAATTTGGGGACAGGGGGCGTGAAAAACTGTTTTTT. Drawing the rest from reference TRBV25-1 and TRBJ1-4, the complete variable domain is EADIYQTPRYLVIGTGKKITLECSQTMGHDKMYWYQQDPGMELHLIHYSYGVNSTEKGDLSSESTVSRIRTEHFPLTLESARPSHTSQYLCASSEFGDRGREKLFFGSGTQLSVL.

J is TRBJ2-2 and V is TRBV7-2; D is possibly TRBD2 (6 bases). Per the germline V gene, CDR1 is SGHTA and CDR2 is FQGNSA. Trimming cost V 1 base and J 9 bases, with 18 bases left between them. The length of the CDR3 is 16 residues. CDR3 DNA sequence: TGTGCCAGCAGCTTAGTCGGGACTCTAACGGGCTGGGAGCTGTTTTTT. It yields the protein CASSLVGTLTGWELFF.

The chain carries TRBV2 and TRBJ1-1; 10 nucleotides line up with TRBD1. CDR1 is SNHLY and CDR2 is FYNNEI in the germline V gene. This CDR3 has 15 amino acids. V lost 7 bases to trimming and J lost 1 base; unmatched junction nucleotides: 6. The chain's CDR3 is CASKLGTGENTEAFF. CDR3 DNA: TGTGCCAGCAAACTTGGGACAGGGGAGAACACTGAAGCTTTCTTT.

There are a few counts of this clone. The rearrangement links TRBV19 to TRBJ1-6; TRBD1 aligns across 8 bases. Germline V lookup: CDR1 LNHDA, CDR2 SQIVND (reference sequence). This CDR3 spans 14 amino acids. Trimming at V came to 5 bases and at J to 9 bases, leaving 6 bases not matched to a gene. The CDR3 loop is CASSVDRAPSPLHF. The CDR3 nucleotides are TGTGCCAGTAGTGTGGACAGGGCTCCTTCACCCCTCCACTTT. The full variable domain, rest sourced from reference TRBV19 and TRBJ1-6, is DGGITQSPKYLFRKEGQNVTLSCEQNLNHDAMYWYRQDPGQGLRLIYYSQIVNDFQKGDIAEGYSVSREKKESFPLTVTSAQKNPTAFYLCASSVDRAPSPLHFGNGTRLTVT.

V usage is TRBV9 and J usage is TRBJ2-2; 7 positions match TRBD2. The V gene's germline CDR1 is SGDLS and CDR2 YYNGEE. The CDR3 sequence is 16 residues long. With 3 bases clipped from V and 2 bases from J, the junction kept 7 bases outside the gene matches. CDR3 coding DNA: TGTGCCAGCAGCGGACGGTGGGGGGGAAACACCGGGGAGCTGTTTTTT. Translated: CASSGRWGGNTGELFF.

The gene calls are TRBV6-1 and TRBJ1-6; D gene unclear. CDR3 size: 16 residues. V gave up 4 bases and J gave up 6 bases, with 16 bases separating them. Germline CDR1 reads MNHNS; CDR2 reads SASEGT. CDR3 nucleotides: TGTGCCAGCAGTGTATCCGGGATGAACTTTAATTCACCCCTCCACTTT. Its protein product is CASSVSGMNFNSPLHF.

This clone is a singleton in its sample. The chain joins TRBV5-6 to TRBJ1-1; D is undetermined. The germline gives CDR1 SGHDT, CDR2 YYEEEE. Between the trimmed V and J ends, which lost 1 base and 1 base, there was a span of 11 bases. The CDR3 extends over 15 amino acids. The CDR3 loop reads CASSLSGWSNTEAFF. The CDR3 DNA reads TGTGCCAGCAGCTTGAGCGGCTGGTCGAACACTGAAGCTTTCTTT.

This rearrangement joins TRBV11-2 to TRBJ1-2, with D possibly being TRBD1 (5 bases). With 5 bases removed from V and 6 bases from J, the gap between germline ends came to 16 bases. Germline-derived CDR1 and CDR2 are SGHAT and FQNNGV. The CDR3 covers 14 residues. The CDR3 DNA reads TGTGCCAGCAGCGCCGCGGCGGGGGGAGATGGCTACACCTTC. Protein sequence: CASSAAAGGDGYTF.

This chain connects TRBV27 to TRBJ1-3; tentatively, D is TRBD1 (5 bases). V lost 0 bases, J lost 1 base, and 10 bases lay in between. Per germline, CDR1 MNHEY and CDR2 SMNVEV (reference sequence). The CDR3 loop spans 16 amino acids. This CDR3 reads CASSLSGLLSGNTIYF. The CDR3 DNA sequence: TGTGCCAGCAGTTTATCGGGACTCCTTTCTGGAAACACCATATATTTT.